This T cell receptor (beta chain) is drawn from a study of shared clonotypes between healthy human individuals (TCRdb year 2020). Concerning the study at large: The cohort included three men and two women between 18 and 49 years of age. For each donor, three plates each were used for CD4 naive and CD4 memory, two plates were used for CD8 naive, and one plate was used for CD8 memory. To estimate repertoire size and how much clonotypes are shared between individuals, the study performed deep sequencing of blood TCR repertoires from a few healthy adults. Libraries were prepared and TCR repertoires were sequenced by different laboratories using diverse techniques, in order to increase sequencing depth and limit assay-specific biases. Per donor, leukapheresis produced somewhere between about 0.85 and 9.5 billion PBMCs.

V was cut back by 11 bases and J by 7 bases, leaving a gap of 18 bases between them. The germline V gene (reference sequence) provides CDR1 PRHDT and CDR2 FYEKMQ. The CDR3 measures 12 amino acids from cysteine to phenylalanine. The kept DNA is CDR3 alone, 36 bases in frame from the first base. What the authors observed across the whole study: Sharing across a handful of donors was observed for about 4.8% of naive CD4, under 4% of naive CD8, 2% to 2.5% of memory CD4, and about 0.4% of memory CD8 clonotypes. Sampling was restricted to blood, and TCR repertoires in tissue are likely to differ from TCR repertoires in blood. Compared with non-shared clonotypes, clonotypes shared by all four sorted-subset donors had higher generation probabilities. Larger estimated clonotype richness was generally found for naive subsets than for memory subsets. Pairwise subsampling led to the expectation that sequencing depth would affect the degree of clonotype sharing among donors. The genetic and exposure-history diversity represented was limited by the small number of donors. Even with the large sequencing depth, rarefaction of the sorted-subset datasets indicated that sequencing was incomplete.

TCR CDR3 regions were amplified from genomic DNA by multiplex PCR using the deep immunoSEQ assay. For each cell subset, the extracted genomic DNA was distributed evenly across all wells of several immunoSEQ 96-well plates, and each plate served as one replicate. For sorted subsets, around 0.2 ug of genomic DNA, equivalent to roughly 33,000 T cell genomes, went into each replicate PCR. The purified libraries were quantified using a Qubit 3.0 fluorometer, sized with a Bioanalyzer 2100, and then quantified again using the KAPA Library Quantification kit. A separate single-read 150-cycle Illumina NextSeq 550 flow cell was used to sequence each immunoSEQ 96-well plate. In the original analysis: Because the immunoSEQ output included only junctional sequences and no quality scores, the filtering could not be the same as the filtering used for full-length reads. Sequences were annotated with PyIR, a Python wrapper for IgBLAST v1.9, and V/J genes and CDR3 were assigned using IMGT germline references. Reads were removed for weak V/J assignments (E-value above 1e-6), missing CDR3, stop codons, out-of-frame junctions, or ambiguous translated residues. V3J clonotypes were defined as sequences sharing an identical inferred V gene, J gene, and CDR3 amino acid sequence. The percentage overlap between two repertoires was calculated by dividing the number of shared unique clonotypes by the size of the smaller repertoire. Richness of each repertoire was evaluated using RTK rarefaction, the Chao1 estimator, and Recon v2.1 estimates of unobserved clonotypes. OLGA was used to compute generation probabilities for all TCRbeta clonotypes that the gDNA method yielded from a few donors. Drawn from immuneACCESS, this table holds only the in-frame rearrangements with V and J called that TCRdb kept. Clones are partly lost; checked studies trace under half to an unresolved V gene and leave the rest unexplained. V, J and clone size are taken as reported in that table, and D and trimming were inferred from the DNA itself. In this sample the table shows 660,000 or so clones, 90% to 97% of which occur a single time. Approximately 0.12% of the sample belongs to the ten largest clones.

CD8 naive samples consisted of CD45RO-negative cells that were positively selected for CCR7, yielding a CD45RA+CCR7+ population without TemRA cells. Donors were healthy HIV-negative adults with no recently reported acute infections or vaccinations. Every donor was a Caucasian adult living in Nashville, Tennessee, USA. After blood collection by leukapheresis, PBMCs were isolated using Ficoll-Histopaque density gradient centrifugation and then cryopreserved in the vapor phase of liquid nitrogen. Analytical flow cytometry was used to check the purity and quantity of each magnetically sorted T cell population. Genomic DNA was isolated from every sorted fraction and measured by UV absorbance on a Nanodrop 2000c. Details on this clone: It lacks a known antigen. Within one base of it there is no much larger clone, and no base qualities were kept.

The sequence derives from a woman aged 25 to 39 in good health. Rearrangement joined TRBV13 to TRBJ2-7; the D segment could be TRBD2, given 8 matching bases. The sample comprised naive CD8+ T cells sorted from blood. This specimen's cell subset or site label, per the study, means: CD45RA+CCR7+. For the CDR3, the sequence is CASQGGLGEQYF. The sequenced DNA is TGTGCCTCTCAGGGGGGACTAGGAGAGCAGTACTTC.